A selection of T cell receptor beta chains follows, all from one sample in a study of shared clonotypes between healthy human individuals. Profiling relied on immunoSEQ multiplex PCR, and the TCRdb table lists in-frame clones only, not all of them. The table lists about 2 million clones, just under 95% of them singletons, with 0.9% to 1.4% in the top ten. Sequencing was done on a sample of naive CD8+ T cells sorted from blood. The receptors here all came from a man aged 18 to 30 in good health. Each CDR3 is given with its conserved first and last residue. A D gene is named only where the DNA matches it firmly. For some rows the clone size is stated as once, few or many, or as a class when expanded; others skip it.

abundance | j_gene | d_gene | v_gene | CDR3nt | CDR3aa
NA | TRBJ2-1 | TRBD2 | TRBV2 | TGTGCCAGCAGTGGCCTCCGGACTAGCGGGAGCAATGAGCAGTTCTTC | CASSGLRTSGSNEQFF
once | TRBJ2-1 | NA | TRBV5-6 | TGTGCCAGCAGCTTCTCGGACTACAATGAGCAGTTCTTC | CASSFSDYNEQFF
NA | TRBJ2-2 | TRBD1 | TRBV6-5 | TGTGCCAGCAGTTTACAGGGGGCTGCCGGGGAGCTGTTTTTT | CASSLQGAAGELFF
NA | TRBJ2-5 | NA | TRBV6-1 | TGTGCCAGCAGTATCGGGGTCCAAGAGACCCAGTACTTC | CASSIGVQETQYF
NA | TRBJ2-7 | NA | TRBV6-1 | TGTGCCAGCAGTGTGCGGTGGCCCCACTACGAGCAGTACTTC | CASSVRWPHYEQYF
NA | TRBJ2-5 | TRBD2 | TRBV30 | TGTGCCTGGAGTGTACTCCCCGGGGGGAAAGAGACCCAGTACTTC | CAWSVLPGGKETQYF
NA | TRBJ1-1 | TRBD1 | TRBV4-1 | TGCGCCAGCAGCAGGAGGGACAGTCTCGTTGAAGCTTTCTTT | CASSRRDSLVEAFF
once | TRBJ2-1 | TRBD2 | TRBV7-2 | TGTGCCAGCAGCTTAAGGGCAGCGGGAGGCCGGAATGAGCAGTTCTTC | CASSLRAAGGRNEQFF
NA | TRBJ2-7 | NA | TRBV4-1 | TGCGCCAGCAGCCAAGAGTCAGCCAGGGCCTACGAGCAGTACTTC | CASSQESARAYEQYF
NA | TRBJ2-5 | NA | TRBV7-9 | TGTGCCAGCAGCCCCGACAGTTTGCAAGAGACCCAGTACTTC | CASSPDSLQETQYF
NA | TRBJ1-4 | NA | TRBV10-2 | TGCGCCAGCAGTGAGTTCGCGGGGGACGGGGGTGAAAAACTGTTTTTT | CASSEFAGDGGEKLFF
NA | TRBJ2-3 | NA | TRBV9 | TGTGCCAGCAGCGTAGCCGGGGATACGCAGTATTTT | CASSVAGDTQYF
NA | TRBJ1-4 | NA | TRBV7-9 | TGTGCCAGCAGTAATGGGGGAGGATTCGAAAAACTGTTTTTT | CASSNGGGFEKLFF
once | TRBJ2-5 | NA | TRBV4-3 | TGCGCCAGCAGCCAAGAGCCTGCAGAGACCCAGTACTTC | CASSQEPAETQYF
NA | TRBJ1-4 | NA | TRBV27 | TGTGCCAGCAGTCTCAACAGTCCTAATGAAAAACTGTTTTTT | CASSLNSPNEKLFF
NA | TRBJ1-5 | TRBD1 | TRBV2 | TGTGCCAGCAGTGGGGGACAGGGAAATCAGCCCCAGCATTTT | CASSGGQGNQPQHF
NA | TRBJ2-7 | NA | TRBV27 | TGTGCCAGCGGTGGGCGCCTTTCCTACGAGCAGTACTTC | CASGGRLSYEQYF
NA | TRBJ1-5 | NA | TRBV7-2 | TGTGCCAGCAGCCTTGGAGACTCGGTGCATCAGCCCCAGCATTTT | CASSLGDSVHQPQHF
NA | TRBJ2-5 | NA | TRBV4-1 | TGCGCCAGCAGCCCGCAAGCCCCTAGCCAAGAGACCCAGTACTTC | CASSPQAPSQETQYF
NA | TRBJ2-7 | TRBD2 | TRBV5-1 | TGCGCCAGCAGCTTGGGACTAGCGGGAGAGGGGCCATACGAGCAGTACTTC | CASSLGLAGEGPYEQYF
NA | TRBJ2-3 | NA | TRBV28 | TGTGCCAGCAGCTCACCCAAGGGGGGGACTGGGATCGCAGATACGCAGTATTTT | CASSSPKGGTGIADTQYF
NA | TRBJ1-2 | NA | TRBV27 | TGTGCCAGCAGTCCCCTGGGGGCAGGGGCCTATGGCTACACCTTC | CASSPLGAGAYGYTF
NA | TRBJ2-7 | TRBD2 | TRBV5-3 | TGTGCCAGAAGCTCAGGCGCTGATTGCGGGGGTTACGAGCAGTACTTC | CARSSGADCGGYEQYF
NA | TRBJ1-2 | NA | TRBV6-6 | TGTGCCAGCAGATCGGAAGGCAGGGCCTATGGCTACACCTTC | CASRSEGRAYGYTF
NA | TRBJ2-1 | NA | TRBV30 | TGTGCCTGGAACCTGGGGGTCGGGAACTACAATGAGCAGTTCTTC | CAWNLGVGNYNEQFF
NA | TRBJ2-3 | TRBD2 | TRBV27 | TGTGCCAGCAGTTTAGCGGCTAGCGGTGGGAAATTGGATACGCAGTATTTT | CASSLAASGGKLDTQYF
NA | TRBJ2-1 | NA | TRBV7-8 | TGTGCCAGCAGCGGAACAGAGGTCAATGAGCAGTTCTTC | CASSGTEVNEQFF
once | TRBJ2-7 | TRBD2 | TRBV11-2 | TGTGCCAGCAGCCCCCAGGGAAGCGGGACCTACGAGCAGTACTTC | CASSPQGSGTYEQYF
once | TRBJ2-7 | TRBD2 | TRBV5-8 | TGTGCCAGCAGCTTAGTAGCGGGAGGCTACGAGCAGTACTTC | CASSLVAGGYEQYF
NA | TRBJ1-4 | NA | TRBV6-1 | TGTGCCAGCAGTGAGGCAGATGCAACTAATGAAAAACTGTTTTTT | CASSEADATNEKLFF
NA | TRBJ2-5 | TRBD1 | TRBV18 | TGTGCCAGCTCACCGGTTCCAATAGGACAGGACGCTCAAGAGACCCAGTACTTC | CASSPVPIGQDAQETQYF
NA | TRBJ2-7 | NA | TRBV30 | TGTGCCGGGGTACTTCCGAACTCCTACGAGCAGTACTTC | CAGVLPNSYEQYF
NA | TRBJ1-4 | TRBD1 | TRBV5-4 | TGTGCCAGCAGCCCGACAGGGGGCGGCGAAAAACTGTTTTTT | CASSPTGGGEKLFF
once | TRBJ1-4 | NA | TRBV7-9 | TGTGCCAGCAGCGATGACAGTGTCGGGGAAAAACTGTTTTTT | CASSDDSVGEKLFF
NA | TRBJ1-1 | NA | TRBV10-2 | TGCGCCAGCAGTGAGCCCCCCGACTCTTCGGGGACTGAAGCTTTCTTT | CASSEPPDSSGTEAFF